This T cell receptor (beta chain) originates from a study of blood T cell repertoires in COVID-19. Assay: immunoSEQ multiplex PCR; the TCRdb copy retains only in-frame clones and omits some. The table records 69,000 or so clones, approximately 80% of them present only once. Concerning this clone itself: The sample carries other DNA sequences with the same CDR3.

The CDR3 loop spans 16 amino acids. Germline lookup yields CDR1 SNHLY and CDR2 FYNNEI. V shed 3 bases and J 1 base; nucleotides not matched to a gene: 4. The rearrangement joins TRBV2 to TRBJ2-2; TRBD2 aligns across 8 bases. Sequencing was carried out using peripheral blood. This clonotype originated in a woman of 80 years or more with active or convalescent COVID-19. This CDR3 reads CASSDRGGLNTGELFF. The CDR3 bases are TGTGCCAGCAGTGACCGCGGGGGGCTGAACACCGGGGAGCTGTTTTTT.